What follows describes a single T cell receptor beta chain. These data originate in a study of shared T cell receptors in the human thymus. This CDR3 contains 15 residues. The junction had 6 bases not matched to a gene; V was cut back by 3 bases and J by 5 bases. Germline CDR1 reads MDHEN; CDR2 reads SYDVKM. The protocol was immunoSEQ multiplex PCR, while the TCRdb copy is restricted to in-frame clones and leaves out a portion. The sample records roughly 710,000 clones, 70% to 90% being singletons. These sequences were also reported in another study, on human thymus T cells. That paper notes: Donation came from healthy Finnish infants having corrective surgery for congenital heart defects. In corrective heart surgery, resections were taken, and these provided the thymus tissue. Apparent bias marked the V and J gene usage of thymic and blood repertoires. Related research reported highly overlapping thymic repertoires among unrelated individuals.

The gene calls are TRBV28 and TRBJ1-4; 7 nucleotides line up with TRBD1. Specimen: thymocytes. This receptor was taken from a girl less than two years old with a congenital heart defect. CDR3 bases: TGTGCCAGCAGTTTGCCGGGCAGGGGGAATGAAAAACTGTTTTTT. As protein: CASSLPGRGNEKLFF.